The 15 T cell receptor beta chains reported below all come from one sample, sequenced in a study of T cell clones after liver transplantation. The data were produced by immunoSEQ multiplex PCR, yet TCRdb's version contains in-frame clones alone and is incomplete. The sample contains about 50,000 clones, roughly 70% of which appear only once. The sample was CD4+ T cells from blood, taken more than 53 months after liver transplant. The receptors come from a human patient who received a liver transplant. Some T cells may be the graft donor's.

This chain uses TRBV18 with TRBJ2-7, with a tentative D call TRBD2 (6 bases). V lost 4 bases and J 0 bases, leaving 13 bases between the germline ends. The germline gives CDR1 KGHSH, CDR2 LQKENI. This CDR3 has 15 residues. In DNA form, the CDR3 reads TGTGCCAGCTCACACCTACGGGACTTCTCCTACGAGCAGTACTTC. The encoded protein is CASSHLRDFSYEQYF. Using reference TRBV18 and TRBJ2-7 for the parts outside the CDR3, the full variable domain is NAGVMQNPRHLVRRRGQEARLRCSPMKGHSHVYWYRQLPEEGLKFMVYLQKENIIDESGMPKERFSAEFPKEGPSILRIQQVVRGDSAAYFCASSHLRDFSYEQYFGPGTRLTVT.

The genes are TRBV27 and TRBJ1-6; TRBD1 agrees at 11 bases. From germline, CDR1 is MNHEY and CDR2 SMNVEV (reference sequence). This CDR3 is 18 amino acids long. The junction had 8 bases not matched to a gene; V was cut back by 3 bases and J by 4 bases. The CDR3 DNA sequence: TGTGCCAGCAGTTTGGCCGGGACAGGGGGATATTATAATTCACCCCTCCACTTT. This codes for CASSLAGTGGYYNSPLHF.

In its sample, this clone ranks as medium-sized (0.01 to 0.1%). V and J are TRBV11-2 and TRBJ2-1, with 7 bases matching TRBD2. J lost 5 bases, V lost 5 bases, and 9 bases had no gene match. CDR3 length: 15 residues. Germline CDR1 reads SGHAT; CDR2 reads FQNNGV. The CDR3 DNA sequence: TGTGCCAGCAGCAAGGGAGGGGTTGGGAACAATGAGCAGTTCTTC. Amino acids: CASSKGGVGNNEQFF.

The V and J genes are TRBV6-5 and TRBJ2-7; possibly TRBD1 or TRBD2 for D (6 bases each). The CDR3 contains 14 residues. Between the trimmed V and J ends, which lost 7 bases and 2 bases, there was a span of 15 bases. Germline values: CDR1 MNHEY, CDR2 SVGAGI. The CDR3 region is CASNKDGGAYEQYF. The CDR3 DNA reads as TGTGCCAGCAATAAAGACGGGGGCGCCTACGAGCAGTACTTC.

CDR3 coding DNA: TGCGCCAGCAGCCAAGAAGGAGGGGCTTGGTCACCCCTCCACTTT. Protein product: CASSQEGGAWSPLHF. The chain couples TRBV4-1 to TRBJ1-6; TRBD1 is a possible D gene (5 bases). The CDR3 extends over 15 amino acids. Germline lookup yields CDR1 MGHRA and CDR2 YSYEKL. V lost 0 bases and J 10 bases, leaving 13 bases between the germline ends.

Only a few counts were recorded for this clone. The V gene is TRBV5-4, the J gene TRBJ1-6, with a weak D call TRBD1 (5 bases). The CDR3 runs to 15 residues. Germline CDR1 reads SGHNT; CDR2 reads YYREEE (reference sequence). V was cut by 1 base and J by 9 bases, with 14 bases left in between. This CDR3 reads CASSLTSGLSSPLHF. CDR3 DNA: TGTGCCAGCAGCTTGACTTCAGGGTTATCTTCACCCCTCCACTTT.

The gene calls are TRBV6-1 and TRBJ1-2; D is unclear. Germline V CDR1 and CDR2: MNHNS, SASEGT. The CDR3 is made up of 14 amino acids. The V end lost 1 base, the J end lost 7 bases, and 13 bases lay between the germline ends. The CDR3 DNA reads TGTGCCAGCAGTGAAGTGATGGCCACGGGTGGCTACACCTTC. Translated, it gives CASSEVMATGGYTF.

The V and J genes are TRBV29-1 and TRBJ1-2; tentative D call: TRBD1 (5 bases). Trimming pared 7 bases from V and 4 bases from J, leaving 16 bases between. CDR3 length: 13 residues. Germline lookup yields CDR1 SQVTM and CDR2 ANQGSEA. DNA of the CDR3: TGCAGCGCGGAGCGGACGGGGGTCTATGGCTACACCTTC. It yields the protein CSAERTGVYGYTF.

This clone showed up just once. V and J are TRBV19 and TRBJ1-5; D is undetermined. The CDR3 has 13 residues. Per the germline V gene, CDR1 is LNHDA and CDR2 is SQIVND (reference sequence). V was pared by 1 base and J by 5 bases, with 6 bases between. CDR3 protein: CASSIARDQPQHF. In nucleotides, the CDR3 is TGTGCCAGTAGTATAGCTCGAGATCAGCCCCAGCATTTT.

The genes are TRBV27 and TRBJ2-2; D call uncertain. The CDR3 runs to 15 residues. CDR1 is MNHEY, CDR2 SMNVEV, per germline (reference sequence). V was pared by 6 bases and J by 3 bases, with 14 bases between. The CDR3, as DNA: TGTGCCAGCAGCCCCCAAGACGGGTACACCGGGGAGCTGTTTTTT. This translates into CASSPQDGYTGELFF.

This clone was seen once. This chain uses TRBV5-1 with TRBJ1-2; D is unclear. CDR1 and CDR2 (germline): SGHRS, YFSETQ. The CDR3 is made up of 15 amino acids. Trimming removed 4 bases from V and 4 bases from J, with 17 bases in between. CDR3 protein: CASSQTRAGSYGYTF. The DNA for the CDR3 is TGCGCCAGCAGCCAGACTCGGGCGGGGTCCTATGGCTACACCTTC.

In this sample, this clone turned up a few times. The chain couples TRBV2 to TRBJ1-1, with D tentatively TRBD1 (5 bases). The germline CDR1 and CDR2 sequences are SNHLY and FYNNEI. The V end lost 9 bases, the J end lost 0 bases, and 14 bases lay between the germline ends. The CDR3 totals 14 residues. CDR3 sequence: CASGDRTMNTEAFF. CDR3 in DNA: TGTGCCAGTGGGGACCGTACTATGAACACTGAAGCTTTCTTT.

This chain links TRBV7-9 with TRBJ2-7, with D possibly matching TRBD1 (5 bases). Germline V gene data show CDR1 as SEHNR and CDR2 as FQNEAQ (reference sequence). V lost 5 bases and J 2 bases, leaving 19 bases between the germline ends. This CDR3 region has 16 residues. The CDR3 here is CASSKNVRDRTYEQYF. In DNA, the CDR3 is TGTGCCAGCAGCAAAAACGTCCGAGACAGAACCTACGAGCAGTACTTC.

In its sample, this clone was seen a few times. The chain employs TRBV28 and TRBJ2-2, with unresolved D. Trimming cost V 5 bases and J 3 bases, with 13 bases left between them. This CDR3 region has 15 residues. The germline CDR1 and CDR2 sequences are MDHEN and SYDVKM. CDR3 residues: CASSLLTRDTGELFF. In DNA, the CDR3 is TGTGCCAGCAGTCTCTTAACGCGCGACACCGGGGAGCTGTTTTTT.

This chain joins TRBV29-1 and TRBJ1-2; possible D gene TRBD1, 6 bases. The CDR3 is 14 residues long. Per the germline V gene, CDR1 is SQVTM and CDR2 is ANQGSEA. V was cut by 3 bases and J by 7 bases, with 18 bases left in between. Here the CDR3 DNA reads TGCAGCGTTGAGAAGGGGGGGGCAGCTAGTGGCTACACCTTC. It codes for CSVEKGGAASGYTF.